This T cell receptor (beta chain) was identified in a study of shared clonotypes between healthy human individuals. Only in-frame clones appear in the TCRdb table, and some are missing; sequencing was by immunoSEQ multiplex PCR. The sample holds over 2 million clones, roughly 92% seen once. The CDR3 consists of 17 residues. The V gene lost 2 bases and the J gene lost 7 bases, with 21 bases spanning the gap. CDR1 is MDHEN and CDR2 is SYDVKM in the germline V gene. The receptor's source is a man aged 18 to 30 in good health. Some clones in this sample may be carry-over from other donors' samples. The chain couples TRBV28 to TRBJ1-3; possibly TRBD1 for D (6 bases). The sequenced material came from naive CD4+ T cells from PBMCs. The subset here: CD45RA+ positively selected. CDR3 sequence (DNA): TGTGCCAGCAGTTTAGGGGGCGAGGTACAAAGATCGAACACCATATATTTT. Residues: CASSLGGEVQRSNTIYF.